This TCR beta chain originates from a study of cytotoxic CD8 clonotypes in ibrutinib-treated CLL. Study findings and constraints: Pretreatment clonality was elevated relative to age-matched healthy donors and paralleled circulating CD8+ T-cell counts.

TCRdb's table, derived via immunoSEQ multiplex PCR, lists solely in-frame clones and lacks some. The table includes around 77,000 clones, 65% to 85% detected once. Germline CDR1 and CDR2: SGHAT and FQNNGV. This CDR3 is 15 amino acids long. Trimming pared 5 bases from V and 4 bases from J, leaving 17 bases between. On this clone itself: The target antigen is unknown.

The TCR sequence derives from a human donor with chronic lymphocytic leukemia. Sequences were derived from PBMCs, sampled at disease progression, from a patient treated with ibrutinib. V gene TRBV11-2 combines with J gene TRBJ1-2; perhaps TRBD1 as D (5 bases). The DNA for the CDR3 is TGTGCCAGCAGCCGGGGCGAAGGGCGGTCCTATGGCTACACCTTC. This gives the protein CASSRGEGRSYGYTF.